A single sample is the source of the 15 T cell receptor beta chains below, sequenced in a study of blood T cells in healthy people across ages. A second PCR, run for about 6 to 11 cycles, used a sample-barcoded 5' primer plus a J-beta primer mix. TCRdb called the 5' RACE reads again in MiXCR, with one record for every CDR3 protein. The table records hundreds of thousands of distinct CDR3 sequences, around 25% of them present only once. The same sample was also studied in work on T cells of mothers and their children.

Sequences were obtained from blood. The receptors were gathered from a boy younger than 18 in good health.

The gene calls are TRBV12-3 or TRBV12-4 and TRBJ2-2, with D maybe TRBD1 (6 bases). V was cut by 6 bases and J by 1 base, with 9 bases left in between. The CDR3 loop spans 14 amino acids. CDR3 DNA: TGTGCCAGCAGGACAGGACTGAACACCGGGGAGCTGTTTTTT. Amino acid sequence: CASRTGLNTGELFF.

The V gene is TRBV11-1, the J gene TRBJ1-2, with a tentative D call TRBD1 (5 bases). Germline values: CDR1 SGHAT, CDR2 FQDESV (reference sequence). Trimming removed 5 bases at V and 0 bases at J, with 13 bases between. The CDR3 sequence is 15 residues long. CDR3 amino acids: CASSLGTRANYGYTF. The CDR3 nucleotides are TGTGCCAGCAGCCTCGGGACCAGAGCTAACTATGGCTACACCTTC.

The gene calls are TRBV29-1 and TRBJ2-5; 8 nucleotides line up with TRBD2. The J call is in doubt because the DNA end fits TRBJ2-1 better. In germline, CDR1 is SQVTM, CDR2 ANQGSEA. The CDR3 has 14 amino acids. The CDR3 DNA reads TGCAGCGTTGGCTTAGTGGGACTAGTCGGTGAGCAGTTCTTC. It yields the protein CSVGLVGLVGEQFF.

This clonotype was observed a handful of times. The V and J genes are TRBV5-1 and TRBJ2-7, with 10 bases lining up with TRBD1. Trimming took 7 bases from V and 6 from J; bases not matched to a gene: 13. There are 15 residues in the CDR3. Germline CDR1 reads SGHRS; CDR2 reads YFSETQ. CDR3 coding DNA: TGCGCCAGCTACGAGATCGGGACAGGGGCATTCGAGCAGTACTTC. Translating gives CASYEIGTGAFEQYF.

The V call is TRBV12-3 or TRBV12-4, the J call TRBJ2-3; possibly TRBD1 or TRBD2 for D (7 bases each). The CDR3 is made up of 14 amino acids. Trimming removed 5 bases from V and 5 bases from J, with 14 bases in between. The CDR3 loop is CASSTPGGVDTQYF. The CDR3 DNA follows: TGTGCCAGCAGTACCCCAGGGGGGGTAGATACGCAGTATTTT.

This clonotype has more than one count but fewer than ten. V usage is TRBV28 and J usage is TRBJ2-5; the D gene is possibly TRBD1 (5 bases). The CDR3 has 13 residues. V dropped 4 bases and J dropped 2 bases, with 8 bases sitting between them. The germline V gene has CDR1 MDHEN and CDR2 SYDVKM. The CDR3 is CASSSDMQETQYF. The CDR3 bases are TGTGCCAGCAGTTCGGACATGCAAGAGACCCAGTACTTC. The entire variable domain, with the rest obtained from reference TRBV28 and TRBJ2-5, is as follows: DVKVTQSSRYLVKRTGEKVFLECVQDMDHENMFWYRQDPGLGLRLIYFSYDVKMKEKGDIPEGYSVSREKKERFSLILESASTNQTSMYLCASSSDMQETQYFGPGTRLLVL.

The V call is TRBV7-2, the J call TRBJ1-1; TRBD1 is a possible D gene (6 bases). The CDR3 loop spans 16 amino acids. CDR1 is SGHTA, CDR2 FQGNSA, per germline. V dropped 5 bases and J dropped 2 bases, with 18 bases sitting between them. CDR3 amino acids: CASSQSVGGLNTEAFF. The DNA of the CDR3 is TGTGCCAGCAGCCAGAGCGTGGGGGGCTTAAACACTGAAGCTTTCTTT.

The DNA for the CDR3 is TGCGCCAGCAGCCAAGATATGCCAGGGGGGACCCAGTACTTC. Its translation: CASSQDMPGGTQYF. The genes are TRBV4-1 and TRBJ2-5, with TRBD1 matching 7 bases. Germline lookup yields CDR1 MGHRA and CDR2 YSYEKL. The V segment lost 0 bases and the J segment 7 bases; nucleotides outside the gene matches: 5. This CDR3 is built from 14 residues.

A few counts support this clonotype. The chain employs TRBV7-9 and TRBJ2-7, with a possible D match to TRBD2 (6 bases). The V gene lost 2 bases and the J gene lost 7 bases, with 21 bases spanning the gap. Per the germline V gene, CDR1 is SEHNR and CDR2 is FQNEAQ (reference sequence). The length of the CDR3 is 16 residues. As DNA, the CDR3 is TGTGCCAGCAGCTTACTTGACGGGGGATTCTCGGGTGAGCAGTACTTC. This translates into CASSLLDGGFSGEQYF.

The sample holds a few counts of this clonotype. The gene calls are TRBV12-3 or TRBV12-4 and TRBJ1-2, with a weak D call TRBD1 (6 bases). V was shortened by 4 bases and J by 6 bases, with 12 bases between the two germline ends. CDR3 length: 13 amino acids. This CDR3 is CASSSGQLHGYTF. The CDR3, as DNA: TGTGCCAGCAGTTCCGGACAGCTTCATGGCTACACCTTC.

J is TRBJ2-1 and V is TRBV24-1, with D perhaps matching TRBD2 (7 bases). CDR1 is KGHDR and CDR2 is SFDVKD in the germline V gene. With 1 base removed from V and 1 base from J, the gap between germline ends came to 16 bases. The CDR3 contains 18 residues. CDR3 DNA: TGTGCCACCAGTGATTTTAGGGGGGGGATCAAATCCTACAATGAGCAGTTCTTC. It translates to CATSDFRGGIKSYNEQFF.

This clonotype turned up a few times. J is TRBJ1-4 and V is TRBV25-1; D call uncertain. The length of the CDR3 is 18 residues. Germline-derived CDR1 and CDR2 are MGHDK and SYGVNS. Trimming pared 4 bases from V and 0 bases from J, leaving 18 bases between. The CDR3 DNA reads TGTGCCAGCAGTGGGGCCGACAAGGCGTTTGCAACTAATGAAAAACTGTTTTTT. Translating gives CASSGADKAFATNEKLFF. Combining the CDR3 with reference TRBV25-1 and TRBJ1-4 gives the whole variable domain EADIYQTPRYLVIGTGKKITLECSQTMGHDKMYWYQQDPGMELHLIHYSYGVNSTEKGDLSSESTVSRIRTEHFPLTLESARPSHTSQYLCASSGADKAFATNEKLFFGSGTQLSVL.

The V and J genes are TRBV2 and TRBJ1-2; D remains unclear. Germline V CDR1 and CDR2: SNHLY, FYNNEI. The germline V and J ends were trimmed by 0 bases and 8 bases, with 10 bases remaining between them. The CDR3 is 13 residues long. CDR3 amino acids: CASSEAGWEGYTF. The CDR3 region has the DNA TGTGCCAGCAGTGAAGCGGGATGGGAGGGCTACACCTTC.

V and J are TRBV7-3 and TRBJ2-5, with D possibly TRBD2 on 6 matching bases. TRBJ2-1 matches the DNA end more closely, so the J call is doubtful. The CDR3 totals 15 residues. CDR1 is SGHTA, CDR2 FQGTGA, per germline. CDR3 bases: TGTGCCAGCAGCTTGGGGGGAGTAGGTAACAATGAGCAGTTCTTC. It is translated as CASSLGGVGNNEQFF.

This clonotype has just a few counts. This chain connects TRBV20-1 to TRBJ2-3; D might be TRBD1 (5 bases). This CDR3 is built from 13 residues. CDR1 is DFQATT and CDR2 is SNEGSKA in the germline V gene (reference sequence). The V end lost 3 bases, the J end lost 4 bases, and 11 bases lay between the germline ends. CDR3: CSARDTAADTQYF. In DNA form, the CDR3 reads TGCAGTGCTAGGGACACGGCGGCAGATACGCAGTATTTT.